This T cell receptor beta chain appears in the sequencing data of a study of blood T cell repertoires in COVID-19. Study context: The United States, Italy and Spain provided the acute and convalescent COVID-19 samples.

In the original processing: Nucleated cell number was recorded as an estimate derived from reference gene primer amplification. Here immunoSEQ multiplex PCR was the method, and the copy in TCRdb shows in-frame clones only, minus some. That table gives V, J and clone size, and the DNA gave D and trimming. This table holds 65,000 to 85,000 clones, around 83% found once. Germline values: CDR1 DFQATT, CDR2 SNEGSKA (reference sequence). V gave up 3 bases and J gave up 7 bases, with 19 bases separating them. CDR3 length equals 15 residues. Sequencing was carried out using peripheral blood. The V gene is TRBV20-1, the J gene TRBJ2-1; D may be TRBD1 (6 bases). The TCR originated in a man aged 45-65 years with active COVID-19. CDR3: CSASKGFRGQNEQFF. The CDR3 bases are TGCAGTGCTAGTAAGGGCTTTAGGGGACAAAATGAGCAGTTCTTC.